A single sample is the source of the 27 T cell receptor beta chains below, sequenced in a study of T cell changes during pregnancy in multiple sclerosis. Here immunoSEQ multiplex PCR was the method, and the copy in TCRdb shows in-frame clones only, minus some. This sample yields fewer than 70,000 clones, of which about 90% are seen a single time; around 2.8% belongs to the top ten. The sequencing used peripheral blood, collected in the second trimester of pregnancy. Every receptor here comes from a female donor in good health, enrolled as a control in a pregnancy study.

The chain links TRBV28 to TRBJ2-1, with a possible D match to TRBD1 (5 bases). The V gene lost 3 bases and the J gene lost 2 bases, with 17 bases spanning the gap. This CDR3 has 17 amino acids. From germline, CDR1 is MDHEN and CDR2 SYDVKM. CDR3 coding DNA: TGTGCCAGCAGTTTCAGCCCCAGGGCCGGCACCTACAATGAGCAGTTCTTC. Protein sequence: CASSFSPRAGTYNEQFF.

This chain connects TRBV4-1 to TRBJ2-6, with D maybe TRBD2 (6 bases). The CDR3 consists of 17 residues. Germline CDR1 is MGHRA and CDR2 is YSYEKL. V was trimmed by 0 bases and J by 1 base, leaving 10 bases between them. CDR3 DNA: TGCGCCAGCAGCCAAGATCGGGACTGGTCTGGGGCCAACGTCCTGACTTTC. Protein: CASSQDRDWSGANVLTF.

The rearrangement joins TRBV30 to TRBJ1-3; D is ambiguous. CDR3 length equals 14 residues. Per germline, CDR1 GTSNPN and CDR2 SVGIG (reference sequence). In DNA form, the CDR3 reads TGTGTCGGGCGGGTCTTCAGCTCTGGAAACACCATATATTTT. Protein sequence: CVGRVFSSGNTIYF.

The chain employs TRBV6-4 and TRBJ2-2; D is ambiguous. The CDR3 runs 14 residues. Germline-derived CDR1 and CDR2 are MRHNA and SNTAGT. V was trimmed by 11 bases and J by 0 bases, leaving 13 bases between them. The CDR3 nucleotides are TGTGCCCCCGCCCAGTACACGAACACCGGGGAGCTGTTTTTT. Translation gives CAPAQYTNTGELFF.

This chain connects TRBV30 to TRBJ2-1; D unclear. Germline V gene data show CDR1 as GTSNPN and CDR2 as SVGIG (reference sequence). The CDR3 extends over 14 amino acids. Trimming took off 2 bases at V and 4 bases at J, with 12 bases between the two ends. This chain's CDR3 is CAWSSSGEYNEQFF. CDR3 in DNA: TGTGCCTGGAGTAGTTCGGGTGAATACAATGAGCAGTTCTTC. Full variable domain (remainder filled in from reference TRBV30 and TRBJ2-1): SQTIHQWPATLVQPVGSPLSLECTVEGTSNPNLYWYRQAAGRGLQLLFYSVGIGQISSEVPQNLSASRPQDRQFILSSKKLLLSDSGFYLCAWSSSGEYNEQFFGPGTRLTVL.

The chain couples TRBV7-9 to TRBJ2-3, with TRBD2 matching 9 bases. V lost 2 bases to trimming and J lost 2 bases; unmatched junction nucleotides: 11. The CDR3 has 18 amino acids. Germline lookup yields CDR1 SEHNR and CDR2 FQNEAQ (reference sequence). The CDR3 sequence: CASSLKWRLAGTTDTQYF. In DNA form, the CDR3 reads TGTGCCAGCAGCTTAAAGTGGCGGCTAGCGGGGACCACAGATACGCAGTATTTT.

This sequence joins TRBV15 and TRBJ2-7; 12 nucleotides line up with TRBD2. This CDR3 spans 15 amino acids. Trimming at V came to 1 base and at J to 7 bases, leaving 5 bases not matched to a gene. The germline V gene has CDR1 LNHNV and CDR2 YYDKDF (reference sequence). The CDR3 DNA is TGTGCCACCAGCAGAGGACTAGCGGGAGAGAGTGAGCAGTACTTC. Translated: CATSRGLAGESEQYF.

This clone appeared once. The chain employs TRBV7-2 and TRBJ1-5; tentative D call: TRBD1 (5 bases). Germline CDR1 SGHTA, CDR2 FQGNSA. Trimming pared 5 bases from V and 2 bases from J, leaving 10 bases between. The CDR3 extends over 14 amino acids. CDR3 coding DNA: TGTGCCAGCAGCCCTGGACAAGGCAATCAGCCCCAGCATTTT. Amino acids: CASSPGQGNQPQHF.

V gene TRBV18 combines with J gene TRBJ2-7; perhaps TRBD2 as D (5 bases). The V and J ends lost 0 bases and 4 bases respectively, with 10 bases between them. CDR1 is KGHSH, CDR2 LQKENI, per germline. The CDR3 has 14 amino acids. Written as DNA, the CDR3 is TGTGCCAGCTCACCACCGAACGGGGAATACGAGCAGTACTTC. Its translation is CASSPPNGEYEQYF.

This chain joins TRBV19 and TRBJ1-1; 7 bases align to TRBD1. Germline trimming cut 6 bases from V and 4 bases from J; bases unmatched to any gene: 8. The CDR3 has 14 amino acids. Germline CDR1 reads LNHDA; CDR2 reads SQIVND (reference sequence). This CDR3 reads CASRMTGKGTEAFF. The DNA for the CDR3 is TGTGCCAGTAGGATGACAGGGAAGGGCACTGAAGCTTTCTTT.

V and J are TRBV7-2 and TRBJ2-7, with 7 bases fitting TRBD2. Per germline, CDR1 SGHTA and CDR2 FQGNSA. V shed 5 bases, J shed 0 bases, and the junction held 4 bases outside the gene matches. The CDR3 loop spans 14 amino acids. The CDR3 sequence: CASSPVAGSYEQYF. The CDR3 bases are TGTGCCAGCAGCCCCGTAGCGGGCTCCTACGAGCAGTACTTC.

V gene TRBV2 combines with J gene TRBJ1-1, with D maybe TRBD1 (5 bases). Germline lookup yields CDR1 SNHLY and CDR2 FYNNEI. The V end lost 6 bases, the J end lost 8 bases, and 7 bases lay between the germline ends. The CDR3 sequence is 10 residues long. This CDR3 reads CASRRGEAFF. CDR3 nucleotides: TGTGCCAGCAGGCGGGGCGAAGCTTTCTTT.

This sequence joins TRBV5-6 and TRBJ1-5; 7 nucleotides line up with TRBD1. Germline assignment: CDR1 SGHDT and CDR2 YYEEEE. With V trimmed by 2 bases and J by 7 bases, 6 bases remained unmatched. The CDR3 is made up of 14 amino acids. The CDR3 region is CASSLQGSGQPQHF. The CDR3 DNA reads as TGTGCCAGCAGCTTACAGGGGAGCGGCCAGCCCCAGCATTTT.

The chain couples TRBV6-6 to TRBJ2-7, with 7 bases matching TRBD2. V lost 7 bases and J lost 3; bases outside the gene matches: 3. Germline V CDR1 and CDR2: MNHNY, SVGAGI (reference sequence). The CDR3 sequence is 12 residues long. As DNA, the CDR3 is TGTGCCAGCACCGCGGGGGTCTACGAGCAGTACTTC. Its translation is CASTAGVYEQYF.

The V gene is TRBV6-1, the J gene TRBJ2-1, with a possible D match to TRBD1 (6 bases). The CDR3 has 17 residues. The germline V and J ends were trimmed by 0 bases and 4 bases, with 16 bases remaining between them. The germline V gene has CDR1 MNHNS and CDR2 SASEGT. In DNA, the CDR3 is TGTGCCAGCAGTGAAGCACCCGTAACTACAGGGTACAATGAGCAGTTCTTC. Translation: CASSEAPVTTGYNEQFF.

The gene calls are TRBV6-5 and TRBJ1-5, with a possible D match to TRBD1 (5 bases). Trimming stripped 2 bases from V and 4 bases from J, with 9 bases between. This CDR3 spans 14 amino acids. CDR1 MNHEY and CDR2 SVGAGI come from the germline V gene. This chain's CDR3 is CASSYQGRNQPQHF. The CDR3 coding sequence is TGTGCCAGCAGTTACCAGGGCCGAAATCAGCCCCAGCATTTT.

The chain carries TRBV4-1 and TRBJ2-7, with TRBD1 matching over 7 bases. V lost 0 bases, J lost 0 bases, and 2 bases stayed unmatched. This CDR3 is built from 15 residues. Germline loops: CDR1 MGHRA, CDR2 YSYEKL. CDR3 amino acids: CASSQDTGASYEQYF. CDR3 DNA sequence: TGCGCCAGCAGCCAAGATACAGGGGCCTCCTACGAGCAGTACTTC.

The chain combines TRBV5-1 with TRBJ1-4, with 7 bases matching TRBD1. The germline V gene has CDR1 SGHRS and CDR2 YFSETQ. V dropped 7 bases and J dropped 6; count of bases not matched to a gene: 15. CDR3 length: 16 amino acids. CDR3 loop: CASATGSRDRDEKLFF. The CDR3 DNA reads as TGCGCCAGCGCCACCGGGAGCCGGGACAGAGATGAAAAACTGTTTTTT.

The V gene is TRBV30, the J gene TRBJ1-3; 8 nucleotides align to TRBD1. This CDR3 contains 13 residues. V was clipped by 8 bases and J by 11 bases; unmatched bases: 14. Looked up from germline, CDR1 is GTSNPN and CDR2 is SVGIG (reference sequence). CDR3 DNA: TGTGCCCAAACCCCTGACAGGGGAGGCTCCATATATTTT. Protein product: CAQTPDRGGSIYF.

This clone was picked up a small number of times. This chain links TRBV28 with TRBJ2-1, with TRBD2 identical over 13 bases. The CDR3 covers 14 residues. CDR1 is MDHEN, CDR2 SYDVKM, per germline. V gave up 5 bases and J gave up 7 bases; unmatched junction bases: 2. The CDR3 region has the DNA TGTGCCAGCAGTCTGACTAGCGGGAGGAATGAGCAGTTCTTC. Translated, it gives CASSLTSGRNEQFF.

This clone was seen once. This rearrangement joins TRBV11-3 to TRBJ2-7; TRBD1 matches 9 bases. Germline V gene lookup returns CDR1 SGHNT and CDR2 YENEEA. The CDR3 extends over 15 amino acids. The V and J ends lost 1 base and 5 bases, in that order; junction bases with no gene match: 6. CDR3 nucleotides: TGTGCCAGCAGCTTAGGCCGGACAGGGGCAGACGAGCAGTACTTC. It translates to CASSLGRTGADEQYF.

This chain joins TRBV11-2 and TRBJ2-2; no clear D gene. Germline V lookup: CDR1 SGHAT, CDR2 FQNNGV. Trimming removed 3 bases from V and 6 bases from J, with 8 bases in between. The CDR3 runs to 13 residues. The CDR3 nucleotides are TGTGCCAGCAGCTTTGATGCGGCCGGGGAGCTGTTTTTT. This encodes CASSFDAAGELFF.

CDR3: CASSGRGLYGYTF. For the CDR3, the DNA is TGCGCCAGCAGCGGGAGGGGCCTATATGGCTACACCTTC. The V gene is TRBV10-2, the J gene TRBJ1-2, with D perhaps matching TRBD1 (5 bases). Germline CDR1 is WSHSY and CDR2 is SAAADI. The CDR3 totals 13 residues. Deletions cut 6 bases from V and 5 bases from J, with 13 bases between.

The chain is built from TRBV5-1 and TRBJ2-3; D is undetermined. Per germline, CDR1 SGHRS and CDR2 YFSETQ. The CDR3 extends over 13 amino acids. Between the trimmed V and J ends, which lost 0 bases and 4 bases, there was a span of 6 bases. Written as DNA, the CDR3 is TGCGCCAGCAGCTTGGCCAGCGCAGATACGCAGTATTTT. It translates to CASSLASADTQYF.

The CDR3 protein is CAWSATAVTQYF. The CDR3 bases are TGTGCCTGGAGCGCAACGGCGGTTACGCAGTATTTT. The chain recombines TRBV30 with TRBJ2-3, with no clear D. V lost 3 bases and J 8 bases, leaving 12 bases between the germline ends. The CDR3 runs to 12 residues. Germline V lookup: CDR1 GTSNPN, CDR2 SVGIG (reference sequence).

This chain uses TRBV18 with TRBJ1-1; D call uncertain. This CDR3 contains 14 residues. The germline gives CDR1 KGHSH, CDR2 LQKENI. Trimming pared 1 base from V and 1 base from J, leaving 7 bases between. The CDR3 here is CASSPLGGNTEAFF. As DNA, the CDR3 is TGTGCCAGCTCACCACTTGGCGGGAACACTGAAGCTTTCTTT.

This clone has more than one count but fewer than ten. Different DNA sequences within this sample yield the same CDR3. This rearrangement joins TRBV5-1 to TRBJ1-1, with 7 bases lining up with TRBD1. The J segment lost 5 bases and the V segment lost 3 bases, leaving 4 bases of the junction unmatched. Germline V gene data show CDR1 as SGHRS and CDR2 as YFSETQ. The CDR3 totals 13 residues. The CDR3 region has the DNA TGCGCCAGCAGCTCGACAGGGTCAACTGAAGCTTTCTTT. Residues: CASSSTGSTEAFF.